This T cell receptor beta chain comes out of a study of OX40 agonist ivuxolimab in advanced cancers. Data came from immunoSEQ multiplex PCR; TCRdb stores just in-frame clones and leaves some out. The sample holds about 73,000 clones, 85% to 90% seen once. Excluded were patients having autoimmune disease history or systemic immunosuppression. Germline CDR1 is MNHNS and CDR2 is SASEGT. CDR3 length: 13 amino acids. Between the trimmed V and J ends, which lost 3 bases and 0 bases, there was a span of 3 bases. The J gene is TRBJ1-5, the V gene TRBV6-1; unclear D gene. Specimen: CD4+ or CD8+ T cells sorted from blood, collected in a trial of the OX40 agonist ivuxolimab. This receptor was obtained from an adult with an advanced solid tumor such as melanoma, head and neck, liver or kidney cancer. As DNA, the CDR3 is TGTGCCAGCAGTGACGGTAGCAATCAGCCCCAGCATTTT. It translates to CASSDGSNQPQHF.